This TCR beta chain originates from a study of T cell responses to AZD1222 COVID-19 vaccine. Overall study findings and caveats: With dominance at 160-218 and 743-854, vaccine-associated CD4 TCRs spanned spike. Nearly half of spike-specific TCRs reportedly go after variant regions that carry no mutations.

The germline gives CDR1 LGHDT, CDR2 YNNKEL (reference sequence). The CDR3 has 14 residues. V was pared by 3 bases and J by 2 bases, with 10 bases between. The protocol was immunoSEQ multiplex PCR, while the TCRdb copy is restricted to in-frame clones and leaves out a portion. The sample includes about 130,000 clones, 89% of them seen just once. Concerning this clone itself: Antigen: not known.

The V and J genes are TRBV3-1 (or the pseudogene TRBV3-2) and TRBJ1-2; possible D gene TRBD1, 5 bases. This receptor was taken from an adult in good health. The sequences come from peripheral blood, collected on day 0 of AZD1222 vaccination. The CDR3 here is CASSHRVGNYGYTF. In nucleotides, the CDR3 is TGTGCCAGCAGCCACAGGGTTGGCAACTATGGCTACACCTTC.